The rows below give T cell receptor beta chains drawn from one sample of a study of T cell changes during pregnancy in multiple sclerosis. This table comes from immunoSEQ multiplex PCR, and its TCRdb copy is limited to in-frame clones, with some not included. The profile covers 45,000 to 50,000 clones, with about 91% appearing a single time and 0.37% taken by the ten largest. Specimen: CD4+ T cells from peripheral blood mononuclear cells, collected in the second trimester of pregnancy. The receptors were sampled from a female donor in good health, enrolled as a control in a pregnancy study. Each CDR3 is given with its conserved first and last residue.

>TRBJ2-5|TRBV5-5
CASSLPGAQETQYF
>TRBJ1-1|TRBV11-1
CASSRRTATNEAFF
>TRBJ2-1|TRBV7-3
CASSPIAGSTGEQFF
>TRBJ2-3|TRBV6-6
CASSYRADTQYF
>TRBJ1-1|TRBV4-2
CASRKGDTEAFF
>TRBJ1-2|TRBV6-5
CASSYSIEGRFTF
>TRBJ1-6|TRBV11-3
CASSSGQGGNSPLHF
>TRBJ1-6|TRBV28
CASTLTENSPLHF
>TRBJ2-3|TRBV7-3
CASSLIGGRADTQYF
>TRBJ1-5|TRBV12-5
CASGLVSGTGVEYQPQHF
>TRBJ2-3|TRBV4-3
CASSQDDGGTDTQYF
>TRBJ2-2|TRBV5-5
CASTGTINTGELFF
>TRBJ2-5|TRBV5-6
CASSLLTEDQETQYF
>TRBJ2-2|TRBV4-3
CASSGRQGAWGGELFF
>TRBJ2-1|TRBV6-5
CASGQVGSYNEQFF
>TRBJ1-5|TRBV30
CAWRGGGNQPQHF
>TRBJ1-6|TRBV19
CASSIDLPARGWSPLHF
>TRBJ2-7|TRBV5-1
CASSLERRGFYEQYF
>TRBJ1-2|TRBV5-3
CARSLLSFRDSFRWGYTF
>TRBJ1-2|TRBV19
CASSLTGFGYGYTF
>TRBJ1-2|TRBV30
CAWSEGTGHGYTF
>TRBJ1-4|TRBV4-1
CASSQEGTAKHGEKLFF
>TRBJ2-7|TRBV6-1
CASSGADYYEQYF
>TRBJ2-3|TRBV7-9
CASNTRPEGTSTDTQYF
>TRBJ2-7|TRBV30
CAWTAEGGGTYEQYF
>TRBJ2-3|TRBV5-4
CASTSGSSTDTQYF
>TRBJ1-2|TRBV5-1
CASSLQGNYGYTF
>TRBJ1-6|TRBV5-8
CASSLPGMKGSPLHF
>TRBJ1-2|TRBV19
CASMGRDRGYGYTF